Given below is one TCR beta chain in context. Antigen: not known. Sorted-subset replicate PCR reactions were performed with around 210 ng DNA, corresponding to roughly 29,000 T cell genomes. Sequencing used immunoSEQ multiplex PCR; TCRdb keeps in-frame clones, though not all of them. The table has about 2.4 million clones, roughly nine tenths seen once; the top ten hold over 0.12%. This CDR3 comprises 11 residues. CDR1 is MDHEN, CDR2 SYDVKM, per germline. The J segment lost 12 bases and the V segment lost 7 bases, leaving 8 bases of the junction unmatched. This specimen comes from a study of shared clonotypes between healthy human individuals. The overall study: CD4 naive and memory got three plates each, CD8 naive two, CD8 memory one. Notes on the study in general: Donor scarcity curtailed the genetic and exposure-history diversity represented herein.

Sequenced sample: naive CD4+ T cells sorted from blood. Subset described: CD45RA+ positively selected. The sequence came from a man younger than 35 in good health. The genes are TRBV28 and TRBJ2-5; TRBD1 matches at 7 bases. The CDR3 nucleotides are TGTGCCAGCACCCAAGGACAGGCAAAGTACTTC. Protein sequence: CASTQGQAKYF.